The T cell receptor beta chain under discussion was sequenced for a study of blood T cell repertoires in COVID-19. CDR3 length: 14 amino acids. J lost 2 bases, V lost 7 bases, and 8 bases had no gene match. The germline V gene encodes CDR1 SGHRS and CDR2 YFSETQ. Per the authors' pipeline: Amplifying reference gene primers gave estimates of nucleated cell counts. Measured with immunoSEQ multiplex PCR; TCRdb has only the in-frame clones, and not every one. From that table come the V and J calls and clone size; the DNA was used to work out D and trimming. The sample shows about 240,000 clones, less than 90% of them seen only once.

The sample was peripheral blood. This clonotype originated in a man in his sixties with acute or convalescent COVID-19. The rearrangement links TRBV5-1 to TRBJ2-7; 8 nucleotides line up with TRBD1. The CDR3 region has the DNA TGCGCCAGCGATCCGACAGGGGATACCTACGAGCAGTACTTC. Translating gives CASDPTGDTYEQYF.